The rows below give T cell receptor beta chains drawn from one sample of a study of blood T cell repertoires in COVID-19. This table comes from immunoSEQ multiplex PCR, and its TCRdb copy is limited to in-frame clones, with some not included. The table lists roughly 160,000 clones, less than 85% of them singletons. What was sequenced was PBMCs or T cells enriched from blood (not recorded which). Every receptor here comes from a man in his fifties or sixties who had recovered from COVID-19. The CDR3 runs from the conserved cysteine through the conserved F or W. Each record gives: D gene, V gene, J gene, CDR3 protein. A D gene is named only where the DNA matches it firmly.

>TRBD2|TRBV7-6|TRBJ2-3
CASTRGREATQYF
>-|TRBV4-1|TRBJ1-5
CASSRSRYQPQHF
>TRBD2|TRBV7-9|TRBJ2-3
CASSLTSGINTGDTQYF
>TRBD2|TRBV2|TRBJ2-7
CASTPGTGVLAGGRSSYEQYF
>-|TRBV19|TRBJ1-1
CASRRGEAFF
>-|TRBV6-5|TRBJ1-1
CASSRLRDTEAFF
>-|TRBV12-3/TRBV12-4|TRBJ1-1
CASSLSGTEAFF
>TRBD2|TRBV6-1|TRBJ2-3
CASSGGTSGGADTQYF
>TRBD2|TRBV5-6|TRBJ2-4
CASSLVLAGGGKNIQYF
>TRBD1|TRBV19|TRBJ1-2
CASSIPPGTGGIWGYTF
>TRBD1|TRBV5-1|TRBJ2-7
CASSLGTGGSYEQYF
>-|TRBV5-6|TRBJ1-5
CASSLRLGGSQPQHF
>-|TRBV5-8|TRBJ2-7
CASSSTPARGTYEQYF
>TRBD2|TRBV7-2|TRBJ2-7
CASSLSLAGSYEQYF
>-|TRBV5-4|TRBJ2-7
CASSRDRTGEQYF
>-|TRBV19|TRBJ1-3
CASSIRGNSGNTIYF
>TRBD1|TRBV7-9|TRBJ1-4
CASSPPSWTGQNEKLFF
>-|TRBV28|TRBJ1-3
CASSFSGFLSRGSSGNTIYF
>-|TRBV3-1/TRBV3-2|TRBJ1-6
CASSPHSNSPLHF
>TRBD1|TRBV5-1|TRBJ2-1
CASSLEAWTGGTSYNEQFF
>-|TRBV3-1/TRBV3-2|TRBJ2-7
CASSHNYEQYF
>TRBD1|TRBV27|TRBJ2-7
CASSLGIGTGYYEQYF
>-|TRBV18|TRBJ1-4
CASSAGKNEKLFF
>-|TRBV6-5|TRBJ2-7
CASSRPGSYEQYF
>TRBD1|TRBV9|TRBJ2-3
CASSVVAGGVSDTQYF
>TRBD2|TRBV5-4|TRBJ2-7
CASSFPGLAGASEQYF
>-|TRBV19|TRBJ1-6
CASNGISYNSPLHF
>TRBD2|TRBV3-1/TRBV3-2|TRBJ2-5
CASLAAGGPETQYF
>TRBD2|TRBV19|TRBJ2-7
CATHDPGGVSLEQYF
>-|TRBV6-5|TRBJ1-1
CATSRGAPNTEAFF
>-|TRBV19|TRBJ2-1
CASNAGINEQFF
>-|TRBV6-5|TRBJ2-7
CASEAEGSYEQYF
>TRBD1|TRBV29-1|TRBJ1-1
CSVDQGANTEAFF
>-|TRBV7-2|TRBJ1-2
CASSLAGGTSYGYTF
>TRBD1|TRBV15|TRBJ2-3
CATSSRTGSGTDTQYF
>TRBD1|TRBV27|TRBJ1-2
CASSPPGQGAVGYTF
>-|TRBV20-1|TRBJ2-5
CSASMTVGETQYF
>TRBD1|TRBV9|TRBJ1-1
CASSPPGQLNTEAFF
>-|TRBV18|TRBJ2-1
CASSPKQGNEQFF
>-|TRBV30|TRBJ1-2
CAWSVLRGVVDYTF
>-|TRBV10-3|TRBJ1-3
CAINSGVSGNTIYF
>TRBD2|TRBV5-6|TRBJ2-1
CASRYSGRPYNEQFF
>TRBD1|TRBV13|TRBJ2-7
CASSLGRQGTPYEQYF
>TRBD1|TRBV6-5|TRBJ1-5
CASSPGQGVSQPQHF
>TRBD1|TRBV6-5|TRBJ1-5
CASSWGQGNYQPQHF
>TRBD1|TRBV24-1|TRBJ2-2
CATSVPQTGGTGELFF